The rows below give T cell receptor beta chains drawn from one sample of a study of cytomegalovirus exposure and HLA in healthy donors. The method was immunoSEQ multiplex PCR; TCRdb's version includes in-frame clones alone and lacks a portion of them. The top ten hold 7.9% of the sample, which has around 150,000 clones, 85% to 90% seen once. Source material: PBMCs. These receptors were obtained from a young woman in good health and CMV-seropositive. Each CDR3 is given with its conserved first and last residue. The D gene is left open where the match is weak. Clone sizes are given selectively: once, few, many, or a class where the clone is expanded.

clone_size	cdr3_length	v_call	d_call	j_call	cdr3_aa	cdr3_nt
once	13	TRBV9	.	TRBJ2-1	CASSVGSLNEQFF	TGTGCCAGCAGCGTAGGGTCGCTAAATGAGCAGTTCTTC
.	15	TRBV13	TRBD1	TRBJ2-7	CASSPRLTGSYEQYF	TGTGCCAGCAGCCCCAGATTGACAGGGTCCTACGAGCAGTACTTC
.	16	TRBV5-1	TRBD2	TRBJ2-5	CASSSSRTSGGETQYF	TGCGCCAGCAGCTCATCCAGGACTAGCGGGGGAGAGACCCAGTACTTC
.	15	TRBV28	TRBD1	TRBJ1-5	CASSLGDRANQPQHF	TGTGCCAGCAGCCTAGGGGACAGGGCGAATCAGCCCCAGCATTTT
.	15	TRBV5-1	TRBD2	TRBJ2-7	CASSESSGGAIEQYF	TGCGCCAGCAGCGAGTCTAGCGGGGGGGCGATCGAGCAGTACTTC
.	13	TRBV2	.	TRBJ2-1	CASSDRLVYEQFF	TGTGCCAGCAGTGACAGACTAGTCTATGAGCAGTTCTTC
.	15	TRBV5-4	.	TRBJ2-2	CASSFGYRAPGELFF	TGTGCCAGCAGCTTTGGATACAGGGCCCCCGGGGAGCTGTTTTTT
.	15	TRBV4-1	.	TRBJ2-7	CASSSSVTHTYEQYF	TGCGCCAGCAGCTCCTCCGTGACACACACCTACGAGCAGTACTTC
.	13	TRBV10-1	.	TRBJ1-1	CASSERGNTEAFF	TGCGCCAGCAGTGAGCGGGGGAACACTGAAGCTTTCTTT
few	13	TRBV19	TRBD1	TRBJ1-2	CASVMDREAGYTF	TGTGCCAGCGTCATGGACAGGGAAGCTGGCTACACCTTC
.	15	TRBV14	TRBD1	TRBJ2-1	CASSPGTGYYNEQFF	TGTGCCAGCAGCCCCGGGACAGGTTACTACAATGAGCAGTTCTTC
.	18	TRBV2	TRBD1	TRBJ1-5	CASRAGTGAGGGRQPQHF	TGTGCCAGCAGAGCCGGGACAGGGGCTGGGGGTGGGCGGCAGCCCCAGCATTTT
.	14	TRBV9	.	TRBJ2-4	CASAPGGYKNIQYF	TGTGCCAGCGCGCCCGGAGGGTACAAAAACATTCAGTACTTC
.	14	TRBV6-1	.	TRBJ1-2	CASSEVAGGYGYTF	TGTGCCAGCAGTGAAGTGGCGGGAGGCTATGGCTACACCTTC
.	14	TRBV5-1	.	TRBJ2-2	CASSSLRNTGELFF	TGCGCCAGCAGCTCTCTTAGGAACACCGGGGAGCTGTTTTTT
.	13	TRBV5-1	.	TRBJ1-1	CASSLDWNTEAFF	TGCGCCAGCAGCTTGGACTGGAACACTGAAGCTTTCTTT
.	16	TRBV11-2	TRBD2	TRBJ2-2	CASSPIAGVVTGELFF	TGTGCCAGCAGCCCCATAGCGGGAGTGGTCACCGGGGAGCTGTTTTTT
.	14	TRBV6-5	.	TRBJ1-6	CASSYSAGPYSLHF	TGTGCCAGCAGTTACTCTGCAGGGCCCTACTCCCTCCACTTT
.	14	TRBV28	.	TRBJ2-5	CASSFIDSQETQYF	TGTGCCAGCAGTTTTATAGACAGCCAAGAGACCCAGTACTTC
.	13	TRBV28	TRBD1	TRBJ1-2	CASSLGQDLGYTF	TGTGCCAGCAGTTTGGGACAGGATCTTGGCTACACCTTC
.	16	TRBV18	TRBD1	TRBJ1-1	CASSPPGQGGNTEAFF	TGTGCCAGCTCACCACCAGGACAGGGGGGGAACACTGAAGCTTTCTTT
.	15	TRBV19	.	TRBJ2-4	CASSRDQVDKNIQYF	TGTGCCAGTAGCAGGGATCAGGTGGACAAAAACATTCAGTACTTC
.	14	TRBV5-1	.	TRBJ2-1	CASSPSAAYNEQFF	TGCGCCAGCAGCCCCTCCGCGGCCTACAATGAGCAGTTCTTC
few	12	TRBV5-8	TRBD1	TRBJ2-7	CASSRTGYEQYF	TGTGCCAGCAGCAGGACAGGGTACGAGCAGTACTTC
.	15	TRBV5-1	.	TRBJ2-2	CASSLGDFAPGELFF	TGCGCCAGCAGCTTAGGGGACTTCGCCCCCGGGGAGCTGTTTTTT
.	15	TRBV13	TRBD1	TRBJ1-1	CASSPSGTGNTEAFF	TGTGCCAGCAGCCCCTCCGGGACAGGGAACACTGAAGCTTTCTTT
few	14	TRBV30	.	TRBJ1-6	CAWEIGVGGTPLHF	TGTGCCTGGGAAATAGGCGTCGGAGGTACACCCCTCCACTTT
.	13	TRBV5-6	.	TRBJ1-2	CASSLDTVNGYTF	TGTGCCAGCAGCTTGGATACAGTAAATGGCTACACCTTC
.	14	TRBV28	TRBD2	TRBJ2-1	CASTRSGDNNEQFF	TGTGCCAGCACCCGTAGCGGGGATAACAATGAGCAGTTCTTC
.	14	TRBV30	TRBD1	TRBJ2-1	CAWSPGTGLYEQFF	TGTGCCTGGAGCCCCGGGACAGGGTTGTACGAGCAGTTCTTC
.	15	TRBV5-1	.	TRBJ2-3	CASSLSRGTTDTQYF	TGCGCCAGCAGCTTGTCGAGGGGGACCACAGATACGCAGTATTTT
once	14	TRBV9	TRBD2	TRBJ2-7	CASSVRDYSYEQYF	TGTGCCAGCAGCGTTCGGGACTACTCCTACGAGCAGTACTTC
.	16	TRBV18	TRBD1	TRBJ1-4	CASSPPRAGGNEKLFF	TGTGCCAGCTCACCACCGCGGGCAGGGGGAAATGAAAAACTGTTTTTT
once	14	TRBV2	.	TRBJ1-4	CASRRDWEGEKLFF	TGTGCCAGCAGGAGGGATTGGGAGGGAGAAAAACTGTTTTTT
.	16	TRBV2	TRBD2	TRBJ2-1	CASSPAGTSGRGEQFF	TGTGCCAGCTCCCCCGCGGGGACTAGCGGGAGGGGTGAGCAGTTCTTC
.	17	TRBV7-2	.	TRBJ2-6	CASSTIGQYSGANVLTF	TGTGCCAGCAGCACGATTGGACAGTACTCTGGGGCCAACGTCCTGACTTTC
once	15	TRBV7-3	TRBD2	TRBJ2-3	CASSLIGGGADTQYF	TGTGCCAGCAGCTTAATTGGCGGGGGAGCAGATACGCAGTATTTT
.	16	TRBV4-1	.	TRBJ1-2	CASSQVGFGAYYGYTF	TGCGCCAGCAGCCAAGTGGGATTTGGGGCTTACTATGGCTACACCTTC
.	14	TRBV5-6	.	TRBJ1-1	CASSLGSGRTEAFF	TGTGCCAGCAGCTTGGGATCGGGGAGGACTGAAGCTTTCTTT
once	15	TRBV7-2	TRBD1	TRBJ1-3	CASSLRDSSGNTIYF	TGTGCCAGCAGCCTGCGGGACAGCTCTGGAAACACCATATATTTT
.	15	TRBV9	.	TRBJ1-6	CASSVFLEGNEPLHF	TGTGCCAGCAGCGTATTCCTGGAGGGTAATGAGCCCCTCCACTTT
.	11	TRBV25-1	.	TRBJ2-7	CASSPSYEQYF	TGTGCCAGCAGTCCTTCCTACGAGCAGTACTTC
once	15	TRBV7-2	.	TRBJ1-5	CASSLEQLSSQPQHF	TGTGCCAGCAGCTTAGAACAGCTTTCATCCCAGCCCCAGCATTTT
.	17	TRBV6-1	TRBD1	TRBJ2-1	CASSEWTGGSSYNEQFF	TGTGCCAGCAGTGAGTGGACAGGGGGGAGCTCCTACAATGAGCAGTTCTTC
.	16	TRBV30	.	TRBJ1-2	CAWSVRLSAANYGYTF	TGTGCCTGGAGTGTACGGCTCTCGGCAGCGAACTATGGCTACACCTTC
.	13	TRBV5-6	.	TRBJ1-1	CASSLWVTRAAFF	TGTGCCAGCAGCTTGTGGGTCACTAGAGCAGCTTTCTTT
.	16	TRBV5-4	.	TRBJ1-2	CASSLDPRGRDYGYTF	TGTGCCAGCAGCTTGGATCCCAGGGGTCGAGACTATGGCTACACCTTC
.	15	TRBV2	TRBD2	TRBJ2-1	CASRVAGTSYNEQFF	TGTGCCAGCAGGGTAGCGGGGACTTCCTACAATGAGCAGTTCTTC
.	13	TRBV7-8	TRBD1	TRBJ1-1	CASRLDRSTEAFF	TGTGCCAGCAGGTTGGACAGGTCCACTGAAGCTTTCTTT
.	14	TRBV27	.	TRBJ2-1	CASSLTATAGEQFF	TGTGCCAGCAGTCTTACGGCGACGGCGGGTGAGCAGTTCTTC
.	13	TRBV7-6	.	TRBJ2-7	CASSLERRHEQYF	TGTGCCAGCAGCTTAGAGCGCCGCCACGAGCAGTACTTC
.	15	TRBV9	.	TRBJ1-2	CASSVAIGGPYGYTF	TGTGCCAGCAGCGTAGCTATCGGGGGGCCCTATGGCTACACCTTC
.	14	TRBV7-9	.	TRBJ2-3	CASSLSGDADTQYF	TGTGCCAGCAGCTTATCGGGAGACGCAGATACGCAGTATTTT
once	16	TRBV6-6	TRBD1	TRBJ2-7	CASSFALGTGGGEQYF	TGTGCCAGCAGTTTTGCCTTGGGGACAGGGGGCGGCGAGCAGTACTTC
.	16	TRBV18	.	TRBJ2-1	CASSPPRRDEKNEQFF	TGTGCCAGCTCACCACCGAGGAGGGACGAAAAAAATGAGCAGTTCTTC
.	14	TRBV9	TRBD1	TRBJ1-5	CASSADRRNQPQHF	TGTGCCAGCAGCGCGGACAGGAGAAATCAGCCCCAGCATTTT
.	15	TRBV28	.	TRBJ1-2	CASSGLGGKGYGYTF	TGTGCCAGCAGTGGACTGGGCGGAAAGGGCTATGGCTACACCTTC
.	12	TRBV7-9	.	TRBJ2-7	CASSTGLYEQYF	TGTGCCAGCAGCACAGGGCTCTACGAGCAGTACTTC
.	14	TRBV2	.	TRBJ1-1	CASRWGGSSPKAFF	TGTGCCAGCAGGTGGGGGGGTTCTTCTCCCAAAGCTTTCTTT
.	12	TRBV28	.	TRBJ2-5	CAAQGYQETQYF	TGTGCCGCTCAGGGGTACCAAGAGACCCAGTACTTC